This entry features one T cell receptor beta chain sequence. TCRdb reprocessed the 5' RACE reads with MiXCR, giving one entry per CDR3 protein. The table has approximately 680,000 distinct CDR3 sequences, 7.1% seen once. The data were obtained in a study of identical twins. These same data were also listed under a study on yellow fever vaccine responses in identical twins.

This sequence originates from a woman younger than 30 in good health. What was sequenced was PBMCs.

The CDR3 sequence: CSALDKKADQPQHF. The CDR3 DNA sequence: TGCAGTGCCCTGGACAAAAAGGCAGATCAGCCCCAGCATTTT. The chain is built from TRBV20-1 and TRBJ1-5; possibly TRBD1 for D (5 bases). Per the germline V gene, CDR1 is DFQATT and CDR2 is SNEGSKA (reference sequence). V was trimmed by 6 bases and J by 5 bases, leaving 17 bases between them. The CDR3 spans 14 residues.